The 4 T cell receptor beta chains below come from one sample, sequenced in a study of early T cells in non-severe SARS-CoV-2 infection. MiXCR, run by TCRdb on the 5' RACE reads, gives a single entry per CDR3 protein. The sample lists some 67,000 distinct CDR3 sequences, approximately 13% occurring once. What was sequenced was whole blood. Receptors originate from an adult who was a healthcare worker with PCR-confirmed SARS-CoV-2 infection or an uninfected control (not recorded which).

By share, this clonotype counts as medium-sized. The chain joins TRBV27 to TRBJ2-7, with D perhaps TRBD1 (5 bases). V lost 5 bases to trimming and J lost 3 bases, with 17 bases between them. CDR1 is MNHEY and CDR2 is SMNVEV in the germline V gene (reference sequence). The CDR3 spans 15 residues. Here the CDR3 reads CASSERQSPYYEQYF. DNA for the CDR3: TGTGCCAGCAGTGAACGACAGAGCCCCTACTACGAGCAGTACTTC.

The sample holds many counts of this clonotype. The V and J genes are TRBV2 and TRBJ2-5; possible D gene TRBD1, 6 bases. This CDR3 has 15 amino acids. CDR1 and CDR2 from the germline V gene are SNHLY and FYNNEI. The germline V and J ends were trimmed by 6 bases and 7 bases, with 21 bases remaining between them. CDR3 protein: CASRGKQGIPATQYF. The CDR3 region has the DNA TGTGCCAGCAGGGGAAAACAGGGTATCCCGGCGACCCAGTACTTC.

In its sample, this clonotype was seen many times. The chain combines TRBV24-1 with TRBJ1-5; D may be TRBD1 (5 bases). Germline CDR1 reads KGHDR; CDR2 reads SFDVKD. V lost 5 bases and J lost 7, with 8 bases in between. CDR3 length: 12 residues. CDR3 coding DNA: TGTGCCACCAGTGCAGGGCCCCAGCCCCAGCATTTT. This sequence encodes CATSAGPQPQHF.

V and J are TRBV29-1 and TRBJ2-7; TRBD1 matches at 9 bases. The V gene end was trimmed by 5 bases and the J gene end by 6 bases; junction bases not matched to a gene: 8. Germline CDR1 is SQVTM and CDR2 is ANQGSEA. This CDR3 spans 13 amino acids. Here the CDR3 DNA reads TGCAGCGTTACGGGACAGGGTATCTTCGAGCAGTACTTC. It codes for CSVTGQGIFEQYF.